What follows are 5 T cell receptor beta chains derived from one specimen sequenced in a study of siplizumab effects on memory and regulatory T cells. The data were produced by immunoSEQ multiplex PCR, yet TCRdb's version contains in-frame clones alone and is incomplete. This table has 100,000 to 110,000 clones, approximately 94% appearing once. Input material: non-Treg CD4+ T cells sorted from blood. The receptors here all came from a human donor in good health.

The chain has TRBV7-3 and TRBJ2-1; D uncertain. The CDR3 is made up of 13 amino acids. Trimming left V 2 bases short and J 7 bases short, with 9 bases between. Germline CDR1 reads SGHTA; CDR2 reads FQGTGA. CDR3 nucleotide sequence: TGTGCCAGCAGCTTAGATAGGGAAAATGAGCAGTTCTTC. Translation: CASSLDRENEQFF.

The V call is TRBV5-1, the J call TRBJ1-1; a possible D gene is TRBD1 (6 bases). V lost 2 bases to trimming and J lost 3 bases, with 11 bases between them. The CDR3 is made up of 14 amino acids. CDR1 is SGHRS, CDR2 YFSETQ, per germline. CDR3 loop: CASSFTQGDTEAFF. CDR3 coding DNA: TGCGCCAGCAGCTTTACACAGGGAGACACTGAAGCTTTCTTT.

This clone was observed a single time. The gene calls are TRBV6-5 and TRBJ2-7, with D hard to call. CDR3 size: 16 residues. In germline, CDR1 is MNHEY, CDR2 SVGAGI. The ends were cut back, 0 bases at V and 7 bases at J, with 19 bases in the middle. The CDR3, as DNA: TGTGCCAGCAGTTACTCGATCTTGTCTACCCTGGGGGAGCAGTACTTC. It is translated as CASSYSILSTLGEQYF.

The V gene is TRBV10-1, the J gene TRBJ2-3; 10 nucleotides align to TRBD2. V trimming: 1 base; J trimming: 6 bases; junction bases outside the gene matches: 4. CDR1 WNHNN and CDR2 SYGVQD come from the germline V gene (reference sequence). This CDR3 contains 15 residues. The CDR3 region is CASSELLAGADTQYF. CDR3 DNA sequence: TGCGCCAGCAGTGAGTTGCTAGCGGGAGCTGATACGCAGTATTTT.

A single count supports this clone. The V gene is TRBV27, the J gene TRBJ2-1; D not certain. The germline V gene encodes CDR1 MNHEY and CDR2 SMNVEV (reference sequence). This CDR3 is built from 14 residues. V gave up 5 bases and J gave up 7 bases, with 15 bases separating them. The CDR3 nucleotides read TGTGCCAGCAGTCCCCAAAGGCCGCTAAATGAGCAGTTCTTC. Translated, it gives CASSPQRPLNEQFF.